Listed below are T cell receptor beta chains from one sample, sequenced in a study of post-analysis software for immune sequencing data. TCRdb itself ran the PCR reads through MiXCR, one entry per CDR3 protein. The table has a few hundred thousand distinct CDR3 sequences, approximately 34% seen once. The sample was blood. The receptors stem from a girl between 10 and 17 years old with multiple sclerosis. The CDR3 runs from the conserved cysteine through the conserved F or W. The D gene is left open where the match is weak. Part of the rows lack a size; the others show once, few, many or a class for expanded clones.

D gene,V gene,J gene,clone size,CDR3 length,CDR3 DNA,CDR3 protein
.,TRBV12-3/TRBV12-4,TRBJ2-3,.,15,TGTGCCAGCACCCTAGCGAGAGGGCGAGCAGATATGCAATATTTT,CASTLARGRADMQYF
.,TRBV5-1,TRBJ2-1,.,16,TGCGCCAGCAGCTTGAACAGCGGCTACTCCTACAATGAGCAGTTCTTC,CASSLNSGYSYNEQFF
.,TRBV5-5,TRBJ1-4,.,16,TGTGCCAGCAGCTTGGGCAGTTCTGGGCTCCCTGAAAAACTGTTTTTT,CASSLGSSGLPEKLFF
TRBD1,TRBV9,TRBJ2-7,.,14,TGTGCCAGCAGCCTCCGGGACAGGTCCTACGAGCAGTACTTC,CASSLRDRSYEQYF
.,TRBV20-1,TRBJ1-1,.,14,TGCAGTGCCCGGGAGGTACAGGGAGACACTGAAGCTTTCTTT,CSAREVQGDTEAFF
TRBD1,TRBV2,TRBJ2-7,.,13,TGTGCCAGCGACAGGGAAAACAGCTCCGAGCAGTACTTC,CASDRENSSEQYF
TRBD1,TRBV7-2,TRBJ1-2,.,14,TGTGCCAGCAGCACCCCAGGGGGCTGTTGGGGCTACACCTTC,CASSTPGGCWGYTF
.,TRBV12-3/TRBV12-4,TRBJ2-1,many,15,TGTGCCAGCAGCCGACTCCAGGGGCCTACGGATGAGCAGTTCTTC,CASSRLQGPTDEQFF
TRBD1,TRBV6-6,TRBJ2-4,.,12,TGTGCCAGCAGCCGACAGGGGGACATTCAGTACTTC,CASSRQGDIQYF
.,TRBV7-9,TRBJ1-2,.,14,TGTGCCAGCAGCTTATCGGGCTATGACTATGGCTACACCTTC,CASSLSGYDYGYTF
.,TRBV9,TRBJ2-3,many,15,TGTGCCAGCAGCGTAGCCCAGGCCAGCACAGATACGCAGTATTTT,CASSVAQASTDTQYF
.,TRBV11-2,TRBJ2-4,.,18,TGTGCCAGCAGCCAACCGGGGGGCGGGAGCTGGGGCAAAAACATTCGGTACTTC,CASSQPGGGSWGKNIRYF
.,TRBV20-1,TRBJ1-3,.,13,TGCAGTACCCAGGGAAAAGCTGGAAACACCATATATTTT,CSTQGKAGNTIYF
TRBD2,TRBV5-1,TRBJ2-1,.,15,TGCGCCAGCAGCTTGGAACCTAGCGGGATCAATGAGCAGTTCTTC,CASSLEPSGINEQFF
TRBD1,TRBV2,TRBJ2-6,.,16,TGTGCCAGCAGGTACAGGGGGGCCTCTGGGGCCAACGTCCTGACTTTC,CASRYRGASGANVLTF
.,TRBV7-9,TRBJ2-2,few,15,TGTGCCAGCAGACCACAGGGAGCGAACACCGGGGAGCTGTTTTTT,CASRPQGANTGELFF
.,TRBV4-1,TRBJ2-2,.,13,TGCGCCAGCAGCCAGGTCAGGGGCGCGGAGCTGTTTTTT,CASSQVRGAELFF
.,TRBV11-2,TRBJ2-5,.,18,TGTGCCAGCAGCTTAGGGACTCGACTAAACATCCGACAAGAGACCCAGTACTTC,CASSLGTRLNIRQETQYF
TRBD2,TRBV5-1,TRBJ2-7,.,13,TGCGCCAGCAGCCCCACTGCGGGAGGCGAGCAGTACTTC,CASSPTAGGEQYF
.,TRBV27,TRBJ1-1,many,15,TGTGCCAGCAGTTTACCCCAAGACACAGCCGGTGAAGCTTTCTTT,CASSLPQDTAGEAFF
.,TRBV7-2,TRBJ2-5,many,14,TGTGCCAGCAGCTTAGCGGGCGGGGCAGAGACCCAGTACTTC,CASSLAGGAETQYF
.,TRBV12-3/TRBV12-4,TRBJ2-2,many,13,TGTGCCAGCCCCGGGTCGGCGGCCGGGGAGCTGTTTTTT,CASPGSAAGELFF
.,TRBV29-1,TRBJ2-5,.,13,TGCAGCGTTGATAGAACCGGCCGAGAGACCCAGTACTTC,CSVDRTGRETQYF
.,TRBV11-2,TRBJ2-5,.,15,TGTGCCAGCAGCTTCGGGGGACTCGTCCAAGAGACCCAGTACTTC,CASSFGGLVQETQYF
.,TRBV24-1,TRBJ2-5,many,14,TGTGCCACCAGTACCCACGGAGGAGACGAGACCCAGTACTTC,CATSTHGGDETQYF
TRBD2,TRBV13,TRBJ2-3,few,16,TGTGCCAGCAGCCGCTCTAGCGGGAGGTTCTCAGATACGCAGTATTTT,CASSRSSGRFSDTQYF
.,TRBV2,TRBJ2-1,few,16,TGTGCCAGCAGTGGACAGGCGAGGGTACTCTACAATGAGCAGTTCTTC,CASSGQARVLYNEQFF
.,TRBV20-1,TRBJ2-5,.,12,TGCAGGGCTAGAGGACTAACAGAGACCCTGTACTTC,CRARGLTETLYF
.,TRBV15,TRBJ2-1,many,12,TGTGCCACCAGCTTGTCAGCTTATGAGCAGTTCTTC,CATSLSAYEQFF
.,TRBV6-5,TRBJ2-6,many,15,TGTGCCAGCAGGGATCAGGGCTCTGGGGCCAACGTCCTGACTTTC,CASRDQGSGANVLTF
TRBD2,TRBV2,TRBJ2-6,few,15,TGTGCCAGCAAATTGGGGGGGTCTGGGGCCAACGTCCTGACTTTC,CASKLGGSGANVLTF
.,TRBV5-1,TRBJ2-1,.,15,TGCGCCAGCAGCTTGAGGATCGCGGGACGCAATGAGCAGTTCTTC,CASSLRIAGRNEQFF
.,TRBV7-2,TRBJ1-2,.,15,TGTGCCAGCAGCTTAGGGAGTCAGTTCCCCTATGGCTACACCTTC,CASSLGSQFPYGYTF
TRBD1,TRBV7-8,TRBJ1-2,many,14,TGTGCCAGCAGCCCACAGGGGGCCTACTATGGCTACACCTTC,CASSPQGAYYGYTF
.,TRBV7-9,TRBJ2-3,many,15,TGTGCCAGCAGACTTCCGGATACTAGCACAGATACGCAGTATTTT,CASRLPDTSTDTQYF
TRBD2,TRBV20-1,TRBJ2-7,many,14,TGCAGTCCCCACCTGCGGGGGGGGGGTGACGAGCAGTACTTC,CSPHLRGGGDEQYF
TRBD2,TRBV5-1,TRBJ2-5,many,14,TGCGCCAGCGGAGCTAGCGGCGCACAAGAGACCCAGTACTTC,CASGASGAQETQYF
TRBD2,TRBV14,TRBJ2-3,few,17,TGTGCCAGCAGCCAGGGGACTAGCGGGGGCCCCACAGATACGCAGTATTTT,CASSQGTSGGPTDTQYF
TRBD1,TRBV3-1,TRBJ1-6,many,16,TGTGCCAGCAGCCCCCTCGGACAGGGGGATAATTCACCCCTCCACTTT,CASSPLGQGDNSPLHF
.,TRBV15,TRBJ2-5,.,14,TGTGCCACCAGCAGAGAGCGAGGGAGAGAGACCCAGTACTTC,CATSRERGRETQYF
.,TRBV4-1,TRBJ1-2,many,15,TGCGCCAGCAGCCAAGCCCCAGGAGCTAACTATGGCTACACCTTC,CASSQAPGANYGYTF
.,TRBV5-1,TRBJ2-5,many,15,TGCGCCAGCAGCTTGGCCCAGCGTGTATCAGAGACCCAGTACTTC,CASSLAQRVSETQYF
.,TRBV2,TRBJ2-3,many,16,TGTGCCAGCAGTGAAGGCGGCGAGCGCTACACAGATACGCAGTATTTT,CASSEGGERYTDTQYF
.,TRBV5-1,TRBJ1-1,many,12,TGTGCCAGCAGTTTAGCGCGCACTGAAGCTTTCTTT,CASSLARTEAFF
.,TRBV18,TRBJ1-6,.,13,TGTGCCAGCTCACCGGAACATAATTCACCCCTCCACTTT,CASSPEHNSPLHF
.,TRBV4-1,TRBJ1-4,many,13,TGCGCCAGCAGCCTCGCCAGGGGTGAAAAACTGTTTTTT,CASSLARGEKLFF
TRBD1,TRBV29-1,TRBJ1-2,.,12,TGCAGCACCGGGACAGGGGTCTGTGGCTACACCTTC,CSTGTGVCGYTF
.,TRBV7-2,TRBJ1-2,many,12,TGTGCCAGCAGCCCCCCCTCGAATGGCTACACCTTC,CASSPPSNGYTF
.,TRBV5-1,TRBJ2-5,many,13,TGCGCCAGCGGTCACAAGGGGCAAGGGACCCAGTACTTC,CASGHKGQGTQYF
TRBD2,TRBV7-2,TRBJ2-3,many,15,TGTGCCAGCAGCTTAAGCGGGAGAGGGACAGATACGCAGTATTTT,CASSLSGRGTDTQYF